Each of the 32 T cell receptor beta chains below was sequenced from the same sample in a study of shared clonotypes between healthy human individuals (TCRdb year 2020). Library generation was performed with the immunoSEQ multiplex PCR assay. TCRdb's version of the immuneACCESS table is confined to in-frame rearrangements and falls short of the full clone set. An unresolved V gene accounts for under half of the shortfall where checked; the remainder is of unknown origin. Present in this sample are 2 million to 2.5 million clones, more than 85% of which were seen just once. The top ten hold roughly 0.36% of the sample. The specimen was naive CD4+ T cells from PBMCs. Explained via the paper, the cell subset or site label denotes: CD45RA+ positively selected. Every receptor here comes from a young man in good health. Some clones in this sample may be carry-over from other donors' samples.

This clone was counted a few times. The sample contains more than one DNA sequence encoding this CDR3. V and J are TRBV15 and TRBJ2-7; 11 bases map to TRBD1. CDR3 length equals 14 residues. Germline values: CDR1 LNHNV, CDR2 YYDKDF (reference sequence). The V and J ends lost 3 bases and 3 bases, in that order; junction bases with no gene match: 1. CDR3 loop: CATSRGTGGYEQYF. DNA for the CDR3: TGTGCCACCAGCAGGGGGACAGGGGGCTACGAGCAGTACTTC.

In the case of this clone: The sample carries other DNA sequences with the same CDR3. The CDR3 loop is CASSEATDTQYF. CDR3 nucleotide sequence: TGTGCCAGCAGTGAGGCCACAGATACGCAGTATTTT. The chain links TRBV6-1 to TRBJ2-3; unclear D gene. The CDR3 totals 12 residues. The germline V gene encodes CDR1 MNHNS and CDR2 SASEGT. V shed 3 bases and J shed 2 bases, with 3 bases lying between them.

The V gene is TRBV5-4, the J gene TRBJ2-3, with D possibly matching TRBD2 (6 bases). This CDR3 has 17 residues. The germline gives CDR1 SGHNT, CDR2 YYREEE (reference sequence). Trimming shortened V by 4 bases and J by 6 bases, and 24 bases separated the two germline ends. The DNA of the CDR3 is TGTGCCAGCAGCCTAGGGACTGCTATTGTCCTTGGGGATACGCAGTATTTT. The encoded protein is CASSLGTAIVLGDTQYF.

The chain is built from TRBV4-1 and TRBJ2-7, with D hard to call. Per the germline V gene, CDR1 is MGHRA and CDR2 is YSYEKL. Trimming took off 6 bases at V and 1 base at J, with 13 bases between the two ends. The CDR3 consists of 14 residues. The CDR3 protein is CASSPFEVSYEQYF. DNA for the CDR3: TGCGCCAGCAGTCCGTTTGAAGTTTCCTACGAGCAGTACTTC.

V gene TRBV28 combines with J gene TRBJ1-1; D remains unclear. Germline loops: CDR1 MDHEN, CDR2 SYDVKM. This CDR3 is built from 13 residues. With 4 bases removed from V and 5 bases from J, the gap between germline ends came to 11 bases. The CDR3 DNA reads TGTGCCAGCAGTTCTACCGTAAGAACTGAAGCTTTCTTT. Its protein is CASSSTVRTEAFF.

The CDR3 DNA reads as TGCGCCAGCAGCTTGGCCGGACTAGCGGACCCCTCTGGGGCCAACGTCCTGACTTTC. Encoded protein: CASSLAGLADPSGANVLTF. The chain carries TRBV5-1 and TRBJ2-6, with 10 positions matching TRBD2. V lost 0 bases, J lost 0 bases, and 6 bases stayed unmatched. Germline CDR1 reads SGHRS; CDR2 reads YFSETQ. The CDR3 consists of 19 residues.

This clone was detected once. The chain uses TRBV28 and TRBJ2-7; D perhaps matches TRBD2 (6 bases). V lost 5 bases to trimming and J lost 6 bases, with 20 bases between them. Germline V CDR1 and CDR2: MDHEN, SYDVKM. This CDR3 spans 15 amino acids. The CDR3 loop is CASSHPRAGRGEQYF. CDR3 in DNA: TGTGCCAGCAGTCACCCACGGGCGGGAAGGGGCGAGCAGTACTTC.

This chain uses TRBV5-4 with TRBJ2-3; D tentatively reads TRBD1 or TRBD2 (7 bases each). The CDR3 is made up of 13 amino acids. Trimming removed 4 bases at V and 4 bases at J, with 10 bases between. The germline CDR1 and CDR2 sequences are SGHNT and YYREEE (reference sequence). The DNA of the CDR3 is TGTGCCAGCAGCCCAGGGGGGGCAGATACGCAGTATTTT. Protein: CASSPGGADTQYF.

This rearrangement joins TRBV5-6 to TRBJ2-7, with 8 bases matching TRBD1. CDR3 length: 14 residues. CDR1 SGHDT and CDR2 YYEEEE come from the germline V gene. J gave up 7 bases and V 0 bases, and 6 bases lay outside the gene matches. CDR3 nucleotide sequence: TGTGCCAGCAGCTTGGCTCAGGGGGCGGGAGAGCAGTACTTC. This encodes CASSLAQGAGEQYF.

Details on this clone: In the same sample, other DNA sequences code for this CDR3. The chain combines TRBV6-5 with TRBJ1-1; tentative D call: TRBD1 (5 bases). V lost 4 bases, J lost 2 bases, and 8 bases lay in between. This CDR3 comprises 13 residues. Germline CDR1 and CDR2: MNHEY and SVGAGI. The CDR3 region is CASSSQGNTEAFF. The CDR3 DNA is TGTGCCAGCAGTTCGCAGGGTAACACTGAAGCTTTCTTT.

The chain uses TRBV15 and TRBJ2-1; D remains ambiguous. Germline CDR1 and CDR2: LNHNV and YYDKDF (reference sequence). Trimming cost V 1 base and J 7 bases, with 11 bases left between them. The CDR3 is 14 residues long. As DNA, the CDR3 is TGTGCCACCAGCAGAGTGGGCCCTTTGAATGAGCAGTTCTTC. It codes for CATSRVGPLNEQFF.

The rearrangement joins TRBV19 to TRBJ1-1; 7 nucleotides align to TRBD1. Per germline, CDR1 LNHDA and CDR2 SQIVND (reference sequence). V lost 3 bases to trimming and J lost 6 bases; unmatched junction nucleotides: 10. The CDR3 loop spans 15 amino acids. CDR3 sequence reads: CASSIPRDQGAEAFF. The CDR3 DNA is TGTGCCAGTAGTATCCCCAGGGATCAGGGGGCTGAAGCTTTCTTT.

The chain uses TRBV28 and TRBJ1-5; the D is unclear. Germline V gives CDR1 MDHEN, CDR2 SYDVKM. Trimming stripped 7 bases from V and 5 bases from J, with 15 bases between. CDR3 length: 14 residues. As DNA, the CDR3 is TGTGCCAGCACCGCCAGGCTTATGGATCAGCCCCAGCATTTT. Residues: CASTARLMDQPQHF.

The chain employs TRBV6-4 and TRBJ2-5; 7 positions agree with TRBD1. The germline CDR1 and CDR2 sequences are MRHNA and SNTAGT. The length of the CDR3 is 16 residues. The CDR3 DNA reads as TGTCCCTTCACTACCGATAAAGGGGGCGCAATCGAGACCCAGTACTTC. Translation: CPFTTDKGGAIETQYF.

This clone appeared a single time. V is TRBV6-1 and J is TRBJ2-1; TRBD1 aligns across 9 bases. The CDR3 is 14 amino acids. The V and J ends lost 10 bases and 8 bases, in that order; junction bases with no gene match: 12. Germline V gene sequence: CDR1 MNHNS, CDR2 SASEGT. CDR3 bases: TGTGCCATCGAAGGACAGGGGCGCGGGGATGAGCAGTTCTTC. This sequence encodes CAIEGQGRGDEQFF.

This clone was recorded a few times. Other DNA sequences in the same sample also yield this CDR3. J is TRBJ2-1 and V is TRBV5-1; 11 bases are a match to TRBD2. The CDR3 has 15 amino acids. With 1 base clipped from V and 3 bases from J, the junction kept 0 bases outside the gene matches. In germline, CDR1 is SGHRS, CDR2 YFSETQ. CDR3 in amino acids: CASSLTSGSYNEQFF. CDR3 bases: TGCGCCAGCAGCTTGACTAGCGGGAGCTACAATGAGCAGTTCTTC.

The rearrangement joins TRBV10-3 to TRBJ1-4, with unresolved D. Trimming pared 6 bases from V and 7 bases from J, leaving 15 bases between. Germline V gene lookup returns CDR1 ENHRY and CDR2 SYGVKD. The CDR3 is made up of 14 amino acids. Here the CDR3 reads CAIRDPDWVEKLFF. The CDR3 DNA reads TGTGCCATCAGGGACCCAGACTGGGTTGAAAAACTGTTTTTT.

This clone was observed once. V gene TRBV28 combines with J gene TRBJ2-7; 7 nucleotides agree with TRBD1. The CDR3 runs 14 residues. Germline V CDR1 and CDR2: MDHEN, SYDVKM. The J segment lost 3 bases and the V segment lost 8 bases, leaving 10 bases of the junction unmatched. CDR3 sequence: CASGKQGQYYEQYF. CDR3 in DNA: TGTGCCAGCGGCAAACAGGGGCAATACTACGAGCAGTACTTC.

The J gene is TRBJ1-3, the V gene TRBV30, with a tentative D call TRBD1 (5 bases). The CDR3 covers 13 residues. V lost 3 bases to trimming and J lost 9 bases, with 15 bases between them. Germline-derived CDR1 and CDR2 are GTSNPN and SVGIG (reference sequence). CDR3 in DNA: TGTGCCTGGAGCCCCCAGGGTCAGGGCACCATATATTTT. This sequence encodes CAWSPQGQGTIYF.

This chain connects TRBV7-2 to TRBJ1-3, with D perhaps TRBD1 (5 bases). Germline V gene sequence: CDR1 SGHTA, CDR2 FQGNSA. Between the trimmed V and J ends, which lost 5 bases and 0 bases, there was a span of 14 bases. The length of the CDR3 is 16 residues. The CDR3 region has the DNA TGTGCCAGCAGCCCGGGCAGGGTAAACTCTGGAAACACCATATATTTT. Amino acid sequence: CASSPGRVNSGNTIYF.

This clone has only one observation. The CDR3 DNA is TGCGCCAGCAGCTTACTAGCGCTATCCAATGAGCAGTTCTTC. Its protein product is CASSLLALSNEQFF. The chain has TRBV5-1 and TRBJ2-1, with 7 bases lining up with TRBD2. Germline CDR1 reads SGHRS; CDR2 reads YFSETQ. This CDR3 region has 14 residues. V lost 2 bases, J lost 6 bases, and 5 bases stayed unmatched.

The genes are TRBV19 and TRBJ2-7, with TRBD2 matching 7 bases. CDR1 and CDR2 from the germline V gene are LNHDA and SQIVND (reference sequence). The CDR3 runs to 15 residues. The junction had 6 bases not matched to a gene; V was cut back by 4 bases and J by 0 bases. The CDR3 spells CASSRGLRGSYEQYF. The CDR3 bases are TGTGCCAGTAGTAGGGGACTAAGGGGCTCCTACGAGCAGTACTTC.

CDR3 coding DNA: TGTGCCAGCAGTTTAGCTACAGGGGGGGACGAGCAGTACTTC. Encoded protein: CASSLATGGDEQYF. This chain connects TRBV28 to TRBJ2-7; possibly TRBD1 for D (8 bases). V gave up 2 bases and J gave up 5 bases, with 13 bases separating them. This CDR3 is built from 14 residues. Germline CDR1 and CDR2: MDHEN and SYDVKM.

This clone was recorded once. The chain joins TRBV2 to TRBJ2-3; no reliable D call. The CDR3 totals 15 residues. Trimming shortened V by 7 bases and J by 4 bases, and 18 bases separated the two germline ends. CDR1 and CDR2 from the germline V gene are SNHLY and FYNNEI. This CDR3 reads CASIGESLVSDTQYF. The DNA of the CDR3 is TGTGCCAGCATCGGAGAATCCTTAGTATCAGATACGCAGTATTTT.

About this clone: This CDR3 is also generated by other DNA sequences in the sample. This chain links TRBV5-4 with TRBJ1-3; no clear D. Trimming removed 0 bases from V and 0 bases from J, with 4 bases in between. This CDR3 is 14 amino acids long. CDR1 is SGHNT and CDR2 is YYREEE in the germline V gene (reference sequence). CDR3 protein: CASSLGDSGNTIYF. The CDR3, as DNA: TGTGCCAGCAGCTTGGGAGACTCTGGAAACACCATATATTTT.

The gene calls are TRBV7-9 and TRBJ1-1; possibly TRBD1 for D (6 bases). The CDR3 totals 16 residues. Trimming removed 1 base from V and 5 bases from J, with 17 bases in between. Germline CDR1 is SEHNR and CDR2 is FQNEAQ (reference sequence). The CDR3, as DNA: TGTGCCAGCAGCTTAGTTTTCGGCAGGGGTGGTACTGAAGCTTTCTTT. The encoded protein is CASSLVFGRGGTEAFF.

This chain uses TRBV2 with TRBJ1-5; the D gene is possibly TRBD1 (6 bases). Trimming took off 5 bases at V and 4 bases at J, with 12 bases between the two ends. Germline CDR1 reads SNHLY; CDR2 reads FYNNEI. CDR3 length equals 14 residues. Here the CDR3 DNA reads TGTGCCAGCAGTAGCGGGACAATAAATCAGCCCCAGCATTTT. It codes for CASSSGTINQPQHF.

The rearrangement joins TRBV7-2 to TRBJ2-2; D is undetermined. V lost 0 bases and J lost 6, with 11 bases in between. There are 15 residues in the CDR3. In germline, CDR1 is SGHTA, CDR2 FQGNSA. The CDR3: CASSLATGLAGELFF. DNA for the CDR3: TGTGCCAGCAGCTTAGCGACGGGTCTAGCCGGGGAGCTGTTTTTT. The variable domain in full, with the rest retrieved from reference TRBV7-2 and TRBJ2-2, is GAGVSQSPSNKVTEKGKDVELRCDPISGHTALYWYRQSLGQGLEFLIYFQGNSAPDKSGLPSDRFSAERTGGSVSTLTIQRTQQEDSAVYLCASSLATGLAGELFFGEGSRLTVL.

This clone was counted a single time. The rearrangement joins TRBV2 to TRBJ2-6; TRBD1 might be the D (6 bases). Deletions cut 6 bases from V and 0 bases from J, with 15 bases between. CDR1 is SNHLY and CDR2 is FYNNEI in the germline V gene. This CDR3 has 17 residues. The chain's CDR3 is CASRPGTTISGANVLTF. The DNA of the CDR3 is TGTGCCAGCAGACCCGGGACAACCATCTCTGGGGCCAACGTCCTGACTTTC.

The V and J genes are TRBV7-7 and TRBJ2-5; D perhaps matches TRBD2 (5 bases). V lost 1 base and J lost 2, with 14 bases in between. The CDR3 sequence is 16 residues long. The germline V gene has CDR1 SSHAT and CDR2 FNYEAQ (reference sequence). The CDR3: CASSLGRLAPQETQYF. Written as DNA, the CDR3 is TGTGCCAGCAGCTTAGGACGTTTAGCGCCTCAAGAGACCCAGTACTTC.

This sequence joins TRBV28 and TRBJ2-2; unclear D gene. Germline CDR1 MDHEN, CDR2 SYDVKM. This CDR3 comprises 15 residues. Trimming stripped 5 bases from V and 2 bases from J, with 12 bases between. CDR3 residues: CASSLAAENTGELFF. The CDR3 DNA is TGTGCCAGCAGTCTGGCGGCGGAAAACACCGGGGAGCTGTTTTTT.

The CDR3: CASSHRWTGPYEQYF. CDR3 nucleotides: TGTGCCAGCAGCCACCGTTGGACAGGCCCCTACGAGCAGTACTTC. This chain links TRBV5-6 with TRBJ2-7; 7 bases agree with TRBD1. The CDR3 loop spans 15 amino acids. V lost 4 bases to trimming and J lost 2 bases; unmatched junction nucleotides: 9. Germline V gene data show CDR1 as SGHDT and CDR2 as YYEEEE. Using reference TRBV5-6 and TRBJ2-7 for the parts outside the CDR3, the full variable domain is DAGVTQSPTHLIKTRGQQVTLRCSPKSGHDTVSWYQQALGQGPQFIFQYYEEEERQRGNFPDRFSGHQFPNYSSELNVNALLLGDSALYLCASSHRWTGPYEQYFGPGTRLTVT.